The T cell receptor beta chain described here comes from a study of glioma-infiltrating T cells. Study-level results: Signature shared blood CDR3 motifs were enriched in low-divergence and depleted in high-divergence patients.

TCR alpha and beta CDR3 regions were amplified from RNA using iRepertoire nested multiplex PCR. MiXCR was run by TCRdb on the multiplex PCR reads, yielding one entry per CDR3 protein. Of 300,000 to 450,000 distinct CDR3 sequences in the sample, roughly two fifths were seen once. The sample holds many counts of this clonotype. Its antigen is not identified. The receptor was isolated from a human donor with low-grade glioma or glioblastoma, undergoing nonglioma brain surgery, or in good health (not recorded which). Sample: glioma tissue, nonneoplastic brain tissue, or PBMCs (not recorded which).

CDR3 nucleotide sequence: TGTGCCAGCAGTTCTAGGACTAGCGGGATCCCCTCCTACGAGCAGTACTTC. As protein: CASSSRTSGIPSYEQYF. The chain carries TRBV6-1 and TRBJ2-7, with 12 bases that match TRBD2. The CDR3 sequence is 17 residues long. Germline lookup yields CDR1 MNHNS and CDR2 SASEGT. V lost 5 bases to trimming and J lost 0 bases; unmatched junction nucleotides: 8.